This TCR beta chain was found in a study of PD-1 blockade in classical Hodgkin lymphoma. Sequencing was performed with immunoSEQ multiplex PCR; in TCRdb, only in-frame clones are kept and a portion is missing. The table lists about 98,000 clones, 80% to 95% of them singletons. This CDR3 comprises 12 residues. Germline CDR1 MNHEY, CDR2 SVGAGI. Trimming removed 2 bases from V and 5 bases from J, with 6 bases in between. The patients all showed relapse after autologous stem cell transplantation, while their brentuximab vedotin exposure varied. The chain combines TRBV6-5 with TRBJ2-5; D remains ambiguous. This receptor was identified in a human donor with classical Hodgkin lymphoma. The source was peripheral blood mononuclear cells (PBMCs), collected at baseline. The CDR3 reads CASSYGSETQYF. The CDR3 bases are TGTGCCAGCAGTTACGGATCGGAGACCCAGTACTTC.